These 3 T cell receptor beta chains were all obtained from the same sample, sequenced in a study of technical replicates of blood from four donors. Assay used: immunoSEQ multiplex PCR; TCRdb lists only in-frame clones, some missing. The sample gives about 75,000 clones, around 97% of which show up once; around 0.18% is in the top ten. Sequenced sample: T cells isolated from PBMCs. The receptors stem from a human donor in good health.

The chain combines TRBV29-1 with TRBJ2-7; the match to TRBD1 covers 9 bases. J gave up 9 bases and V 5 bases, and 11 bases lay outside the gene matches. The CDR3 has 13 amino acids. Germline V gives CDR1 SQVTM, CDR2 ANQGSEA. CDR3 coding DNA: TGCAGCGTTCCGGGACAGGGACCCCGCGGGCAGTACTTC. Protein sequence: CSVPGQGPRGQYF.

The CDR3 region is CASSLQGAGEKLFF. DNA of the CDR3: TGTGCCAGCAGCCTCCAAGGGGCAGGGGAAAAACTGTTTTTT. The rearrangement uses TRBV7-9 and TRBJ1-4; the D gene is possibly TRBD1 (5 bases). The CDR3 length is 14 residues. Germline values: CDR1 SEHNR, CDR2 FQNEAQ (reference sequence). Trimming took off 5 bases at V and 8 bases at J, with 15 bases between the two ends. Full variable domain (rest looked up from reference TRBV7-9 and TRBJ1-4): DTGVSQNPRHKITKRGQNVTFRCDPISEHNRLYWYRQTLGQGPEFLTYFQNEAQLEKSRLLSDRFSAERPKGSFSTLEIQRTEQGDSAMYLCASSLQGAGEKLFFGSGTQLSVL.

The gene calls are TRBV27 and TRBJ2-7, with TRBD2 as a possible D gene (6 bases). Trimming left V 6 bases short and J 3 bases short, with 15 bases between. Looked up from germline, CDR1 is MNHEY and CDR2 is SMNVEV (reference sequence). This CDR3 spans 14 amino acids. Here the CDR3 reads CASSPSGVNYEQYF. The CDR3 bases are TGTGCCAGCAGCCCGTCGGGGGTTAACTACGAGCAGTACTTC.